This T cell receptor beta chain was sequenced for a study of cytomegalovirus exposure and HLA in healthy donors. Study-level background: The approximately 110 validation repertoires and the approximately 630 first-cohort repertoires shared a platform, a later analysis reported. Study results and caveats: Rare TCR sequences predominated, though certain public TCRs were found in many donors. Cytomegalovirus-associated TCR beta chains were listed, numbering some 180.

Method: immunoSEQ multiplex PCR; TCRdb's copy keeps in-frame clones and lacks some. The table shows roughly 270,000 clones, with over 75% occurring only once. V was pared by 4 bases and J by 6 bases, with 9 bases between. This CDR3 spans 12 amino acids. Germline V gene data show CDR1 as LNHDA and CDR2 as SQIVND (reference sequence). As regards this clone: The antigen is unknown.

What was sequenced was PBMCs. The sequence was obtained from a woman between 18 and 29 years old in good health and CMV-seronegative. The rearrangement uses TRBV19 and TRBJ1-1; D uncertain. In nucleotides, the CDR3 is TGTGCCAGTAGTAGAGACATAGCTGAAGCTTTCTTT. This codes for CASSRDIAEAFF.